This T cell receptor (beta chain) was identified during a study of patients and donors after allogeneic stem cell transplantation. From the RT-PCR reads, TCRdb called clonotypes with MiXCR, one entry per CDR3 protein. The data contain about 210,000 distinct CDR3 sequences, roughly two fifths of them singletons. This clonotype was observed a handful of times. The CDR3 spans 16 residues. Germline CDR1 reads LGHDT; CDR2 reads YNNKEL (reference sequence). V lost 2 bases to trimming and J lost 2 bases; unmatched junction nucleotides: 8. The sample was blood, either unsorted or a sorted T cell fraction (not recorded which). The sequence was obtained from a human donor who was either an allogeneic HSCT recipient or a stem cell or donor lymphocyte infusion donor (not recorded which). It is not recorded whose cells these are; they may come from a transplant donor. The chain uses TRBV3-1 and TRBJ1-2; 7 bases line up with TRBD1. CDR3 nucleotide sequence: TGTGCCAGCAGCCAATTCGGCGGGACAGAGAACTATGGCTACACCTTC. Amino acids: CASSQFGGTENYGYTF.